This T cell receptor (beta chain) derives from a study of blood T cell dynamics during melanoma immunotherapy. About the study: Metastatic melanoma patients received first-line pembrolizumab or nivolumab plus ipilimumab.

Indicated time point: pre-treatment baseline. Patients with prior systemic cancer treatment, concomitant immunosuppressants, or other active malignancies were excluded. The V and J ends lost 0 bases and 4 bases respectively, with 18 bases between them. Germline V gene lookup returns CDR1 MGHRA and CDR2 YSYEKL. This CDR3 is built from 17 residues. Each bulk PBMC sample had about 350 ng DNA loaded. Assay: immunoSEQ multiplex PCR; the TCRdb copy retains only in-frame clones and omits some. The sample has about 10,000 clones; 86% are singletons. This sequence was found in a human donor with melanoma. The sample here was blood, taken from a patient treated with checkpoint blockade. The rearrangement uses TRBV4-1 and TRBJ1-1; a possible D gene is TRBD1 (5 bases). CDR3 in amino acids: CASSQERARQTITEAFF. The CDR3 nucleotides read TGCGCCAGCAGCCAAGAACGGGCGCGACAGACCATCACTGAAGCTTTCTTT.